These 3 T cell receptor beta chains originate from one sample sequenced in a study of OX40 agonist ivuxolimab in advanced cancers. Sequenced by immunoSEQ multiplex PCR; TCRdb stores in-frame clones only, minus some. The sample has some 86,000 clones; roughly 94% are singletons. The source was CD4+ or CD8+ T cells sorted from blood, collected in a trial of the OX40 agonist ivuxolimab. The source of these receptors is an adult with an advanced solid tumor such as melanoma, head and neck, liver or kidney cancer.

The V gene is TRBV28, the J gene TRBJ1-2; D unresolved. Germline CDR1 is MDHEN and CDR2 is SYDVKM. This CDR3 comprises 15 residues. V dropped 4 bases and J dropped 3 bases, with 15 bases sitting between them. The CDR3 spells CASSSDAWADYGYTF. The CDR3 DNA sequence: TGTGCCAGCAGTTCGGATGCGTGGGCGGACTATGGCTACACCTTC.

The chain recombines TRBV9 with TRBJ1-2, with D uncertain. In germline, CDR1 is SGDLS, CDR2 YYNGEE. The CDR3 length is 14 residues. V was cut by 2 bases and J by 8 bases, with 16 bases left in between. The DNA of the CDR3 is TGTGCCAGCAGCGTGGGAACCGCGACCTTGGGCTACACCTTC. Translating it yields CASSVGTATLGYTF. Using reference TRBV9 and TRBJ1-2 for the parts outside the CDR3, the full variable domain is DSGVTQTPKHLITATGQRVTLRCSPRSGDLSVYWYQQSLDQGLQFLIQYYNGEERAKGNILERFSAQQFPDLHSELNLSSLELGDSALYFCASSVGTATLGYTFGSGTRLTVV.

The CDR3 here is CASSRGLADYEQYF. Here the CDR3 DNA reads TGTGCCAGCAGCCGGGGACTAGCGGACTACGAGCAGTACTTC. The rearrangement joins TRBV27 to TRBJ2-7, with TRBD2 identical over 11 bases. This CDR3 is 14 amino acids long. The germline gives CDR1 MNHEY, CDR2 SMNVEV (reference sequence). With V trimmed by 6 bases and J by 3 bases, 4 bases remained unmatched.